The TCR beta chain described here comes from a study of T cell responses to AZD1222 COVID-19 vaccine. Study conclusions and caveats: Repertoire sampling happened only post peak T cell response. Seropositivity was recorded at baseline in only six AZD1222 recipients. Within unmutated variant regions lay the reported targets of nearly half of spike-specific TCRs.

The germline gives CDR1 SGHAT, CDR2 FQNNGV. Trimming took 3 bases from V and 0 from J; bases not matched to a gene: 2. CDR3 length: 15 amino acids. Clones were sequenced by immunoSEQ multiplex PCR, and TCRdb holds only the in-frame ones, with some missing. The data contain 150,000 or so clones, around nine tenths of them singletons. Regarding this clone: Its cognate antigen is unknown.

Sequenced material: peripheral blood, taken on day 0 of AZD1222 vaccination. This TCR was sampled from an adult in good health. The gene calls are TRBV11-2 and TRBJ2-1, with 7 bases that match TRBD1. The CDR3 DNA is TGTGCCAGCAGCTTGGCAGGGGGCTCCTACAATGAGCAGTTCTTC. Its translation: CASSLAGGSYNEQFF.